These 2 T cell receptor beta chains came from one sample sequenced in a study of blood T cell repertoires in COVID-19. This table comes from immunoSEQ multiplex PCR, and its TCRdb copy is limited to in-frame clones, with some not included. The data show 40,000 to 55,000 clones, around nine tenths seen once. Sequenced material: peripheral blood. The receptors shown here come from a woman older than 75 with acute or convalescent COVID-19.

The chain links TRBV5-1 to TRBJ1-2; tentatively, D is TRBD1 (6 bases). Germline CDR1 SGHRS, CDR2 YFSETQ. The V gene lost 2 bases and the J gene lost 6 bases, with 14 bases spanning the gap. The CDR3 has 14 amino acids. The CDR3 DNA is TGCGCCAGCAGCTTAACAGGGAATCAGAATGGCTACACCTTC. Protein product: CASSLTGNQNGYTF.

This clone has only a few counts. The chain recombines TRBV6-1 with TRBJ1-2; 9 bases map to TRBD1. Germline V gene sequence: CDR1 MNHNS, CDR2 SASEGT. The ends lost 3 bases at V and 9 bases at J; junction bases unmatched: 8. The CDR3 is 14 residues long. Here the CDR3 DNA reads TGTGCCAGCAGTGAGAGGGACAGGGAGTCTCGCTACACCTTC. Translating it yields CASSERDRESRYTF.